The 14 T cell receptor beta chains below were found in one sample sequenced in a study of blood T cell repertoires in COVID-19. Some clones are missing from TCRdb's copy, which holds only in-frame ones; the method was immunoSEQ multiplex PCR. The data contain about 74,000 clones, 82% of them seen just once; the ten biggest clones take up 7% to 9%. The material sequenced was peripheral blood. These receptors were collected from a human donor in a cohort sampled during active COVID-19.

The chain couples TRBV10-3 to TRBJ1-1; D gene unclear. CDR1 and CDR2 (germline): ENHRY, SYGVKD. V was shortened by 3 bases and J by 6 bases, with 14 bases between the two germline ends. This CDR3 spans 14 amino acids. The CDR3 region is CAISEGGSSSEAFF. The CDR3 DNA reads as TGTGCCATCAGTGAAGGAGGCAGCTCGTCTGAAGCTTTCTTT.

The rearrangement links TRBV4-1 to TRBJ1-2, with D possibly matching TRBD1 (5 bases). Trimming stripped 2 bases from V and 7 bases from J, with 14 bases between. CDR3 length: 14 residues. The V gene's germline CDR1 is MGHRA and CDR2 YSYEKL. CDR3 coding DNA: TGCGCCAGCAGCCAACATCAGGGAAAGTCTGGCTACACCTTC. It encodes CASSQHQGKSGYTF.

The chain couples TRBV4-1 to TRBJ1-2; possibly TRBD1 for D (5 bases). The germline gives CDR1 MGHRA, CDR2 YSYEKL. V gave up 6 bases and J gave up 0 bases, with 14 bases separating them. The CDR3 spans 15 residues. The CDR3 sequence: CASRVQETSNYGYTF. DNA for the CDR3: TGCGCCAGCAGGGTACAGGAAACCTCTAACTATGGCTACACCTTC.

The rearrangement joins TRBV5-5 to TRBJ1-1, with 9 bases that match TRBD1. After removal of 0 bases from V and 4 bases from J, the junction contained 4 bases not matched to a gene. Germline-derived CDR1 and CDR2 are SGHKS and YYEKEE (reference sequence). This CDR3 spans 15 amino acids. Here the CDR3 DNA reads TGTGCCAGCAGCTTGGTGGGACAGGGAAGCACTGAAGCTTTCTTT. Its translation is CASSLVGQGSTEAFF.

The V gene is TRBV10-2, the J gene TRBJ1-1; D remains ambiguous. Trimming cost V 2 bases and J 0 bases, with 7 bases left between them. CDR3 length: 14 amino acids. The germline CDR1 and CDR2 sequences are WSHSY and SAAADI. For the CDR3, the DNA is TGCGCCAGCAGTGAGCCGGTCATGAACACTGAAGCTTTCTTT. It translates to CASSEPVMNTEAFF.

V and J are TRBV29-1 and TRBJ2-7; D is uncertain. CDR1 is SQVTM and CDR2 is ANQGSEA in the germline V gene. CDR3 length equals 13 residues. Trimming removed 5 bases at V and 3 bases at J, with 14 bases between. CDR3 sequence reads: CSVSAGFYYEQYF. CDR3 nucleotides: TGCAGCGTTTCCGCCGGGTTCTACTACGAGCAGTACTTC.

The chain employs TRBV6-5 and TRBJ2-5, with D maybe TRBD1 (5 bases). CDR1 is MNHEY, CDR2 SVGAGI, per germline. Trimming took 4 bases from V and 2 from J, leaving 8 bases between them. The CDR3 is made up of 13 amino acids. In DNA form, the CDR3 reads TGTGCCAGCAGTTTTGACAGACAAGAGACCCAGTACTTC. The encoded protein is CASSFDRQETQYF.

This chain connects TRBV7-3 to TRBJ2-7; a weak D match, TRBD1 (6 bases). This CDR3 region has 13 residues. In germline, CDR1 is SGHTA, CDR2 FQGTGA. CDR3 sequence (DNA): TGTGCTTTTACCAGAACAGGGCTCTACGAGCAGTACTTC. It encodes CAFTRTGLYEQYF. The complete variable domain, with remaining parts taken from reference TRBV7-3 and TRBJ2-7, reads GAGVSQTPSNKVTEKGKYVELRCDPISGHTALYWYRQSLGQGPEFLIYFQGTGAADDSGLPNDRFFAVRPEGSVSTLKIQRTERGDSAVYLCAFTRTGLYEQYFGPGTRLTVT.

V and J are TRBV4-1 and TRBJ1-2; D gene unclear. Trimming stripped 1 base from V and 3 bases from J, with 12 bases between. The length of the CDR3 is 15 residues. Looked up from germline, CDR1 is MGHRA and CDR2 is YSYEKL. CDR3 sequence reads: CASSQGEGTYYGYTF. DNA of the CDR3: TGCGCCAGCAGCCAAGGAGAGGGAACCTACTATGGCTACACCTTC.

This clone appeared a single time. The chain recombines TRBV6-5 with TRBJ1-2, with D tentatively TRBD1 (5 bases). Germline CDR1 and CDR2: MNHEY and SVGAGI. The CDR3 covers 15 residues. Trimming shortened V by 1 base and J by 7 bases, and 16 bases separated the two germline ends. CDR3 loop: CASSYLTDTFGGYTF. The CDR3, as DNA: TGTGCCAGCAGTTACTTGACAGATACGTTCGGTGGCTACACCTTC.

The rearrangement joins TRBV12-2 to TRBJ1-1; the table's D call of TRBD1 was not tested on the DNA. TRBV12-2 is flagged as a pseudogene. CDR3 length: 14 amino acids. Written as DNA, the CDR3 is TGTGCAAGTCGCCTGGGACAGGGCTGCACTGAAGCTTTCTTT. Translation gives CASRLGQGCTEAFF.

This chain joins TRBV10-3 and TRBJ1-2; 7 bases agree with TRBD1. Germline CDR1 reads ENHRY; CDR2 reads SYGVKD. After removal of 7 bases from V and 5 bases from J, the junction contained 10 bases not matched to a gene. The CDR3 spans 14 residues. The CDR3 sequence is CAITEGADNYGYTF. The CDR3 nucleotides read TGTGCCATCACCGAGGGGGCCGATAATTATGGCTACACCTTC.

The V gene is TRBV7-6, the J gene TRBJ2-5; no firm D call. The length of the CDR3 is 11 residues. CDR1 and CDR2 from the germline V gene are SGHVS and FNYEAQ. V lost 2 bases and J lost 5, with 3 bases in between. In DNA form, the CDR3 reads TGTGCCAGCAGCTTACTTGAGACCCAGTACTTC. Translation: CASSLLETQYF.

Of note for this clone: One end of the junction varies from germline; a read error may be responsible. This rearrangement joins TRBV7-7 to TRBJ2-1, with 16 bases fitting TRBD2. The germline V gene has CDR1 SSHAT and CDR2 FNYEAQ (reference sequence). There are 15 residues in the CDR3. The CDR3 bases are TGTGCTAGCAGCACGGGACTAGCGGGGGGGCACGAGCAGTTCTTC. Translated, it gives CASSTGLAGGHEQFF.